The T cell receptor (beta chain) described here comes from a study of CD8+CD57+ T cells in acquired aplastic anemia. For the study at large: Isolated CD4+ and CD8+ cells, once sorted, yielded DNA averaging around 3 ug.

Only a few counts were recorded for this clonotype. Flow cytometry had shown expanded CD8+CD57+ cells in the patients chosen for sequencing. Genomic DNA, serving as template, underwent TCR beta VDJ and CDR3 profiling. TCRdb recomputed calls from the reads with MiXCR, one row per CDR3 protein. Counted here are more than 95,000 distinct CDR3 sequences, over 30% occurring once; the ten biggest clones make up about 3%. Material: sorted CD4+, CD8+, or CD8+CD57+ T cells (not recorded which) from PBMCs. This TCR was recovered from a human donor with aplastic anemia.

CDR3 region: CASSEILGGAETQYF. The CDR3 DNA is TGTGCCAGCAGCGAGATTTTAGGGGGCGCGGAGACCCAGTACTTC. This chain joins TRBV7-2 and TRBJ2-5, with TRBD1 matching 7 bases. This CDR3 spans 15 amino acids. J lost 5 bases, V lost 5 bases, and 11 bases had no gene match. Germline assignment: CDR1 SGHTA and CDR2 FQGNSA.